This TCR beta chain appears in the sequencing data of a study of identical twins. TCRdb reanalysed the 5' RACE reads using MiXCR and keeps one entry per CDR3 protein. In the table there are around 960,000 distinct CDR3 sequences, over 9% of which are singletons. J gave up 0 bases and V 6 bases, and 4 bases lay outside the gene matches. CDR1 is SGHRS, CDR2 YFSETQ, per germline. This CDR3 region has 16 residues. These data also formed part of another study, on yellow fever vaccine responses in identical twins.

This sequence was found in a woman younger than 30 in good health. The sequencing input was PBMCs. The rearrangement joins TRBV5-1 to TRBJ2-6; TRBD1 aligns across 9 bases. CDR3 coding DNA: TGCGCCAGCACCTTACAGGGGGCCTCTGGGGCCAACGTCCTGACTTTC. It specifies CASTLQGASGANVLTF. Based on the CDR3 plus reference TRBV5-1 and TRBJ2-6, the full variable domain is KAGVTQTPRYLIKTRGQQVTLSCSPISGHRSVSWYQQTPGQGLQFLFEYFSETQRNKGNFPGRFSGRQFSNSRSEMNVSTLELGDSALYLCASTLQGASGANVLTFGAGSRLTVL.